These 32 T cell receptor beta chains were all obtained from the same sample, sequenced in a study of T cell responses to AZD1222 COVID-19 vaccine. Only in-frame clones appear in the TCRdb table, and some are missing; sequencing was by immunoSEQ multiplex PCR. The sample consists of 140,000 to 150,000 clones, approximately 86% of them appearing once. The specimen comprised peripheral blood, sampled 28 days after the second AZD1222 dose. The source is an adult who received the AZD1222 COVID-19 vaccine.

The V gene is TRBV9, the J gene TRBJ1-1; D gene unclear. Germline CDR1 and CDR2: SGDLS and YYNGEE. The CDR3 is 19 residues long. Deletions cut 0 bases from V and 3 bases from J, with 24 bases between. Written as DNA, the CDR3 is TGTGCCAGCAGCGTAGAATCCTCTGAACAGTACCATGGAGACACTGAAGCTTTCTTT. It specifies CASSVESSEQYHGDTEAFF.

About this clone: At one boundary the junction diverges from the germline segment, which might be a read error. CDR3 amino acids: CASSFSLASSGDLFF. The CDR3 DNA reads as TGCGCCAGCAGCTTCTCCTTAGCCTCTAGCGGGGACCTGTTTTTT. The chain recombines TRBV5-1 with TRBJ2-2, with 9 bases aligning to TRBD2. Germline CDR1 and CDR2: SGHRS and YFSETQ. The CDR3 is made up of 15 amino acids.

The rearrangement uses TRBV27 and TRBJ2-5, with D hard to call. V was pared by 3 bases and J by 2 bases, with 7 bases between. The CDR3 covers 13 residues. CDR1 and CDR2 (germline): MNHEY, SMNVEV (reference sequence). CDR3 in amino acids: CASSFGRQETQYF. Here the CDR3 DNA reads TGTGCCAGCAGTTTTGGCCGTCAAGAGACCCAGTACTTC.

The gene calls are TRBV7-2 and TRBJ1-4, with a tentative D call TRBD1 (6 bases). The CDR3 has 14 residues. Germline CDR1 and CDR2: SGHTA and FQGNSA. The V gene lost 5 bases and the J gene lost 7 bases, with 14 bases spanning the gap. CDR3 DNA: TGTGCCAGCAGCGTCGGGGGGGCGGGTGAAAAACTGTTTTTT. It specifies CASSVGGAGEKLFF.

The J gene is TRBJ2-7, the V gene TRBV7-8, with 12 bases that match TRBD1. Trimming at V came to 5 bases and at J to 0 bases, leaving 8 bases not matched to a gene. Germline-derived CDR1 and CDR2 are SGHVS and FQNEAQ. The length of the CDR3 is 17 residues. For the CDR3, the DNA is TGTGCCAGCAGCCACGGGACAGGGGGCTCCTTCTCCTACGAGCAGTACTTC. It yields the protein CASSHGTGGSFSYEQYF.

The CDR3 region has the DNA TGCGCCAGCAGCCCAGGGGTTCAGGCAGATACGCAGTATTTT. The encoded protein is CASSPGVQADTQYF. The chain recombines TRBV4-1 with TRBJ2-3; D is perhaps TRBD1 (6 bases). The germline V gene has CDR1 MGHRA and CDR2 YSYEKL. V lost 4 bases and J lost 4, with 12 bases in between. This CDR3 spans 14 amino acids.

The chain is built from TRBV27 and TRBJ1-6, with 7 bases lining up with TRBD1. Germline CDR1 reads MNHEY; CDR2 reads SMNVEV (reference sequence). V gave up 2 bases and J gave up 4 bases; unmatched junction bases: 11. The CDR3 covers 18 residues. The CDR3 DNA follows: TGTGCCAGCAGTTTAACAGGGGCGCGGCGGACTTATAATTCACCCCTCCACTTT. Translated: CASSLTGARRTYNSPLHF.

The CDR3 here is CASSDQRGSTEAFF. The CDR3 bases are TGTGCCAGCAGTGACCAACGGGGCTCCACTGAAGCTTTCTTT. V is TRBV6-1 and J is TRBJ1-1; D is perhaps TRBD1 (5 bases). Germline V gene lookup returns CDR1 MNHNS and CDR2 SASEGT. The V and J ends lost 3 bases and 4 bases respectively, with 12 bases between them. CDR3 length: 14 amino acids.

The CDR3 protein is CASSERDTAGYEQFF. In DNA, the CDR3 is TGTGCCAGCAGTGAAAGGGACACAGCCGGCTATGAGCAGTTCTTC. This rearrangement joins TRBV2 to TRBJ2-1, with a weak D call TRBD1 (6 bases). CDR1 and CDR2 from the germline V gene are SNHLY and FYNNEI. This CDR3 has 15 amino acids. V lost 2 bases and J 8 bases, leaving 16 bases between the germline ends.

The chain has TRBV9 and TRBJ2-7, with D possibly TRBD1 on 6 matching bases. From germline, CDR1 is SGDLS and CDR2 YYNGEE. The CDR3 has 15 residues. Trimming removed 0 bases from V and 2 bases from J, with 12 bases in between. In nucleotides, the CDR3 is TGTGCCAGCAGCGTAGGAGGGGGACAAGCCTACGAGCAGTACTTC. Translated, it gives CASSVGGGQAYEQYF.

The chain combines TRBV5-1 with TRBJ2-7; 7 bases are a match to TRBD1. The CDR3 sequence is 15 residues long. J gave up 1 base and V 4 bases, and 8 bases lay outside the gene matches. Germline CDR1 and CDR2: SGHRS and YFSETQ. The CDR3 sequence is CASSPYRDSSYEQYF. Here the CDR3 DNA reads TGCGCCAGCAGCCCCTACCGGGACAGTTCCTACGAGCAGTACTTC. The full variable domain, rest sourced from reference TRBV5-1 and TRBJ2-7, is KAGVTQTPRYLIKTRGQQVTLSCSPISGHRSVSWYQQTPGQGLQFLFEYFSETQRNKGNFPGRFSGRQFSNSRSEMNVSTLELGDSALYLCASSPYRDSSYEQYFGPGTRLTVT.

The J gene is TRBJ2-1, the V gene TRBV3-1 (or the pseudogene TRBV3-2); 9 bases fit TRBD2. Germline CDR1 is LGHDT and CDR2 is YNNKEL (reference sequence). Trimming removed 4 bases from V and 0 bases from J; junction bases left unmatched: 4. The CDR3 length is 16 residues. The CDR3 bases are TGTGCCAGCAGCCGGGATAGCGGGAGCTCCTACAATGAGCAGTTCTTC. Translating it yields CASSRDSGSSYNEQFF.

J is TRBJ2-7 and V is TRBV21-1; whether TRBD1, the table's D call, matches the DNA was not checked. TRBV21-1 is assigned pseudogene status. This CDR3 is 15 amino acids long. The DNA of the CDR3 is TGTGCCAGCAGCCACCGGGACAGGGGCTCCTACGAGCAGTACTTC. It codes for CASSHRDRGSYEQYF.

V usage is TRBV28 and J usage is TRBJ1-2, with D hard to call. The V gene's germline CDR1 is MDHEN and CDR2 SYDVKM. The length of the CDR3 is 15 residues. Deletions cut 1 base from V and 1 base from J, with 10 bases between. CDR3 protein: CASSLSERHNYGYTF. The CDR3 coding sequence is TGTGCCAGCAGTTTATCCGAACGGCATAACTATGGCTACACCTTC.

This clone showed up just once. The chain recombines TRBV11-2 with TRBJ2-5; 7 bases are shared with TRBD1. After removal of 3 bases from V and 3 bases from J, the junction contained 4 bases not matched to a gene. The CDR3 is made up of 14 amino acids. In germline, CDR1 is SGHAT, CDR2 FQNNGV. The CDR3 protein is CASSFGTEEETQYF. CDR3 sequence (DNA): TGTGCCAGCAGCTTCGGGACAGAGGAAGAGACCCAGTACTTC. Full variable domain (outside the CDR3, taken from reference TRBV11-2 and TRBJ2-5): EAGVAQSPRYKIIEKRQSVAFWCNPISGHATLYWYQQILGQGPKLLIQFQNNGVVDDSQLPKDRFSAERLKGVDSTLKIQPAKLEDSAVYLCASSFGTEEETQYFGPGTRLLVL.

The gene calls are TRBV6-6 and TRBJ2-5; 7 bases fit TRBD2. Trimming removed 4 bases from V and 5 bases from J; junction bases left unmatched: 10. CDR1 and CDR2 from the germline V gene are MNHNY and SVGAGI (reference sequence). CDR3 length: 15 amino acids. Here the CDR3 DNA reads TGTGCCAGCAGTTGGGGTTCGGGGGGTGTGGAGACCCAGTACTTC. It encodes CASSWGSGGVETQYF.

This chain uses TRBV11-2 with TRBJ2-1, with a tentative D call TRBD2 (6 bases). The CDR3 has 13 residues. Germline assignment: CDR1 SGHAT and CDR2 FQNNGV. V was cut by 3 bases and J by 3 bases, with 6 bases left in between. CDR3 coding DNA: TGTGCCAGCAGCTTGGGACTCTACAATGAGCAGTTCTTC. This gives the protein CASSLGLYNEQFF.

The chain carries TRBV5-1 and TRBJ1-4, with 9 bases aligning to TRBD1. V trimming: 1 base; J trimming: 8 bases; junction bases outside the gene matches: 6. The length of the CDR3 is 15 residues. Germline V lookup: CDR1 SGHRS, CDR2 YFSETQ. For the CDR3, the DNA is TGCGCCAGCAGCTTGTTGGGACAGGGCGAAGAAAAACTGTTTTTT. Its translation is CASSLLGQGEEKLFF.

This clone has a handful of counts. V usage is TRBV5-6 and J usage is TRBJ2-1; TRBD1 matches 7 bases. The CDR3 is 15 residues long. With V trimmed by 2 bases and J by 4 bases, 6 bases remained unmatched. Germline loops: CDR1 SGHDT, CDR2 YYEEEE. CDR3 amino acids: CASSFGDRRYNEQFF. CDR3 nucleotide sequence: TGTGCCAGCAGCTTCGGGGACAGAAGGTACAATGAGCAGTTCTTC.

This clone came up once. The CDR3 DNA sequence: TGTGCCAGCAGCGTAGTCCCCGACCTACGGGGCTTTTCTAGCACAGATACGCAGTATTTT. Its translation is CASSVVPDLRGFSSTDTQYF. The V call is TRBV9, the J call TRBJ2-3, with D possibly being TRBD1 or TRBD2 (5 bases each). Trimming removed 0 bases at V and 0 bases at J, with 23 bases between. This CDR3 is built from 20 residues. Germline CDR1 reads SGDLS; CDR2 reads YYNGEE.

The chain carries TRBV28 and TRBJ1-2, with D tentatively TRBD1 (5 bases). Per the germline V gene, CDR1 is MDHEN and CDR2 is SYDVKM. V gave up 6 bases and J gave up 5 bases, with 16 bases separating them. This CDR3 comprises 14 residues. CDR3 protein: CASSLLPGTYGYTF. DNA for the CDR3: TGTGCCAGCAGCCTCTTACCCGGGACGTATGGCTACACCTTC.

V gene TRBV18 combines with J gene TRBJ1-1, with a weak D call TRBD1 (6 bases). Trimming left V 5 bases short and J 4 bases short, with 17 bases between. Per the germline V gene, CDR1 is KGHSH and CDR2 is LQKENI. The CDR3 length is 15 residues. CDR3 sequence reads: CASSSTRGGGTEAFF. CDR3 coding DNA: TGTGCCAGCTCATCGACCAGGGGCGGGGGCACTGAAGCTTTCTTT. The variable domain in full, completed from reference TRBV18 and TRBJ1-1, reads NAGVMQNPRHLVRRRGQEARLRCSPMKGHSHVYWYRQLPEEGLKFMVYLQKENIIDESGMPKERFSAEFPKEGPSILRIQQVVRGDSAAYFCASSSTRGGGTEAFFGQGTRLTVV.

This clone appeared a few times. This chain's CDR3 is CASSEVNSGTEAFF. Written as DNA, the CDR3 is TGCGCCAGCAGCGAGGTAAATTCGGGGACTGAAGCTTTCTTT. The chain has TRBV5-1 and TRBJ1-1; no definite D call. This CDR3 spans 14 amino acids. The germline V gene encodes CDR1 SGHRS and CDR2 YFSETQ. Trimming took 4 bases from V and 5 from J, leaving 15 bases between them.

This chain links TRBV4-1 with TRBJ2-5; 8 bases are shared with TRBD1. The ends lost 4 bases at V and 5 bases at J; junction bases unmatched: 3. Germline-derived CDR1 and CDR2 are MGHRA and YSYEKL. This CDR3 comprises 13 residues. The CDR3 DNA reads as TGCGCCAGCAGCCCCGGACAGGGTGAGACCCAGTACTTC. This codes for CASSPGQGETQYF.

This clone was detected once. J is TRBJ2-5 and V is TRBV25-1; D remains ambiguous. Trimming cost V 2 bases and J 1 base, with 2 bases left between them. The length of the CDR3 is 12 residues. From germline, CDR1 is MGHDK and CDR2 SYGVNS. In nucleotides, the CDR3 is TGTGCCAGCAGTGAAGTCCAAGAGACCCAGTACTTC. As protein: CASSEVQETQYF.

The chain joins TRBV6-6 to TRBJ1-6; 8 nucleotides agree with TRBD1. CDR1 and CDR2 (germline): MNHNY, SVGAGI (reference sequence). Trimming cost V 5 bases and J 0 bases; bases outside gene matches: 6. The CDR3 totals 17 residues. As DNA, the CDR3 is TGTGCCAGCAGTCGACAGGGGTCCAGCTCCTATAATTCACCCCTCCACTTT. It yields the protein CASSRQGSSSYNSPLHF.

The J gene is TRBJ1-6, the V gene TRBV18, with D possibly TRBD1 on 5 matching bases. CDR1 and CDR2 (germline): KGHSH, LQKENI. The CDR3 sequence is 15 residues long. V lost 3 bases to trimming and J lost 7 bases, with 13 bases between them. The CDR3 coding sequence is TGTGCCAGCTCACCGCTACCAGGGCCCAATTCACCCCTCCACTTT. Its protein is CASSPLPGPNSPLHF.

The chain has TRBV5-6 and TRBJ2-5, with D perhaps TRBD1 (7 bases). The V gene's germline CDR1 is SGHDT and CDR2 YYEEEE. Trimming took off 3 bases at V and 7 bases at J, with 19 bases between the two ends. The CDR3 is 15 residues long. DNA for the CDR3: TGTGCCAGCAGCTCCAACAGGGGCGCGGGGTCGACCCAGTACTTC. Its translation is CASSSNRGAGSTQYF.

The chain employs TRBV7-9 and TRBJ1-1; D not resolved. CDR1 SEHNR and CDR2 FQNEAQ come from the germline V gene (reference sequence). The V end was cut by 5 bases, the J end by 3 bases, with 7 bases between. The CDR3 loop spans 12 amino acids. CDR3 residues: CASSPRDTEAFF. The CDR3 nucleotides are TGTGCCAGCAGCCCCCGGGACACTGAAGCTTTCTTT.

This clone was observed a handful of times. The CDR3 sequence: CAWDPLGAANEKLFF. Written as DNA, the CDR3 is TGTGCCTGGGACCCACTCGGGGCTGCTAATGAAAAACTGTTTTTT. J is TRBJ1-4 and V is TRBV30, with D perhaps TRBD1 (5 bases). Germline lookup yields CDR1 GTSNPN and CDR2 SVGIG (reference sequence). V lost 5 bases, J lost 3 bases, and 16 bases lay in between. The CDR3 loop spans 15 amino acids.

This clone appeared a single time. CDR3 protein: CASSYSLQHTEAFF. The DNA for the CDR3 is TGTGCCAGCAGTTACTCGCTGCAGCACACTGAAGCTTTCTTT. This chain uses TRBV6-5 with TRBJ1-1; D gene unclear. Germline V gene sequence: CDR1 MNHEY, CDR2 SVGAGI. V lost 0 bases and J 3 bases, leaving 8 bases between the germline ends. The CDR3 sequence is 14 residues long.

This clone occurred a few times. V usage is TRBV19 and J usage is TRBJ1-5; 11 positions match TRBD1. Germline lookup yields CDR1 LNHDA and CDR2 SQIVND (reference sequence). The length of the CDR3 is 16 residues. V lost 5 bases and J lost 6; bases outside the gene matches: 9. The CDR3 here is CASSETGTGGSQPQHF. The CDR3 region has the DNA TGTGCCAGTAGTGAAACCGGGACAGGGGGTTCTCAGCCCCAGCATTTT.